This TCR beta chain was recorded in a study of blood T cells in healthy people across ages. Study findings and constraints: Naive T cell percentage strongly correlated with TCR beta diversity.

This clonotype was seen more than once but under ten times. Antigen unknown. The amount of total RNA extracted per sample was at least 5.5 micrograms. Through a sample-barcoded 5' primer and a J-beta primer mix, a second PCR was run for roughly 7 to 11 cycles. TCRdb ran MiXCR on the 5' RACE reads and lists one entry per CDR3 protein. Seen here are about 1.5 million distinct CDR3 sequences, 35% to 45% observed once, and the top ten hold about 4%. Germline lookup yields CDR1 DFQATT and CDR2 SNEGSKA (reference sequence). V shed 8 bases, J shed 8 bases, and the junction held 3 bases outside the gene matches. The CDR3 totals 12 residues.

This receptor was obtained from a woman aged 18-30 years in good health. The sample consisted of blood. The rearrangement links TRBV20-1 to TRBJ2-1, with TRBD2 matching over 13 bases. The CDR3 sequence is CSRLAGGYEQFF. The CDR3 nucleotides read TGCAGTCGACTAGCGGGAGGCTATGAGCAGTTCTTC.